Sequencing of this T cell receptor beta chain was carried out in a study of beta chain features in type 1 diabetes. Study-level results: Shorter TCRB CDR3s, moderately but significantly so, were found in Type 1 diabetes patients in all four CD4+ subsets.

V dropped 4 bases and J dropped 1; count of bases not matched to a gene: 3. Germline V gives CDR1 LGHNA, CDR2 YNFKEQ. The length of the CDR3 is 15 residues. This clone turned up a few times. Its specificity is unknown. The study reverse transcribed the entire isolated RNA, so it sequenced expressed TCRB transcripts. Data came from immunoSEQ multiplex PCR; TCRdb stores just in-frame clones and leaves some out. The data show around 650,000 clones, around 12% seen once. The sequenced sample was naive CD4+ T cells from blood. This chain joins TRBV4-2 and TRBJ1-2, with TRBD1 matching 10 bases. The sequence was collected from a man aged 25 to 40 with type 1 diabetes. The CDR3 DNA reads as TGTGCCAGCAGCCCCCGGACAGGGGGTAACTATGGCTACACCTTC. Its protein product is CASSPRTGGNYGYTF.